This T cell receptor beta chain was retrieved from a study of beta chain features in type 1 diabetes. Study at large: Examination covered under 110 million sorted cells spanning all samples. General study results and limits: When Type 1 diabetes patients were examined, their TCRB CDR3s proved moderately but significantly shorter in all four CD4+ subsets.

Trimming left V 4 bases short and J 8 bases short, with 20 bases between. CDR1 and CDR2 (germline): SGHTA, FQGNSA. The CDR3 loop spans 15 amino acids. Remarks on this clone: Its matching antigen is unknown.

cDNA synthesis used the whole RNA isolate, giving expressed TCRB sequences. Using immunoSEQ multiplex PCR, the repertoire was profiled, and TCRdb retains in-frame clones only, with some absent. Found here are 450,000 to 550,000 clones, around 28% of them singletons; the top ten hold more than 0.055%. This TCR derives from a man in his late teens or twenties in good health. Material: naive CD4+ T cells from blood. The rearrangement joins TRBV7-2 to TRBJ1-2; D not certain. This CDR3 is CASSWAAMDAAGYTF. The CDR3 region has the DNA TGTGCCAGCAGCTGGGCGGCGATGGACGCTGCCGGCTACACCTTC.